What follows is one T cell receptor beta chain and its context. Its antigen remains unknown. This specimen belongs to a study of vaccination and CD4 T cells after COVID-19. Treatment defined: 10-day PBMC culture with coronavirus spike peptide pools or control peptides (ViraFEST assay). Prior to the COVID-19 pandemic (2011-2018), the unexposed donor's CD4+ T cells were collected. When more than nine days of culture had elapsed, CD4+ T cells were isolated by negative selection. CDR3 length equals 16 residues. Trimming removed 0 bases at V and 1 base at J, with 10 bases between. CDR1 and CDR2 (germline): SGDLS, YYNGEE. With the Oncomine TCR Beta short-read assay, DNA from cultured CD4+ T cells was sequenced. TCRdb re-called the PCR reads through MiXCR, storing one row per CDR3 protein. Counted here are about 6,100 distinct CDR3 sequences, 49% occurring once; the ten biggest clones make up around 56%.

The source is a human donor in good health. V gene TRBV9 combines with J gene TRBJ2-2; D is perhaps TRBD1 (6 bases). The specimen sequenced was CD4+ T cells from blood, cultured in vitro. In DNA, the CDR3 is TGTGCCAGCAGCGTAGAAGACAGGAGGAACACCGGGGAGCTGTTTTTT. Translating gives CASSVEDRRNTGELFF.